This T cell receptor (beta chain) was recovered during a study of T cell clonality in common variable immunodeficiency. Study-wide results and caveats: Compared with healthy controls, CVID subjects showed increased TCRbeta clonality, mostly in about a third. In common variable immunodeficiency, TCR beta chains reportedly carried fewer deletions and N-nucleotide insertions.

CDR1 is MNHNS, CDR2 SASEGT, per germline. The CDR3 loop spans 13 amino acids. V lost 2 bases, J lost 6 bases, and 9 bases lay in between. Ten or more counts support this clone. The antigen is unknown. Coverage ceases 3 residues before the CDR3 finishes, and the germline J gene fills in the end. Sequencing input was equivalent genomic DNA from CVID and controls. Some clones are missing from TCRdb's copy, which holds only in-frame ones; the method was immunoSEQ multiplex PCR. The sample contains 30,000 to 40,000 clones, none occurring once; approximately 3.5% lies in the top ten. Most patients and controls had Caucasian heritage.

The chain joins TRBV6-1 to TRBJ2-3; no definite D call. The specimen was peripheral blood mononuclear cells. This TCR was recovered from a person aged 18-70 years in good health. CDR3 DNA (partial): TGTGCCAGCAGTGAAAGGGCAACGGATACG. It is translated as CASSERATDT. Given in full, the CDR3 is CASSERATDTQYF.